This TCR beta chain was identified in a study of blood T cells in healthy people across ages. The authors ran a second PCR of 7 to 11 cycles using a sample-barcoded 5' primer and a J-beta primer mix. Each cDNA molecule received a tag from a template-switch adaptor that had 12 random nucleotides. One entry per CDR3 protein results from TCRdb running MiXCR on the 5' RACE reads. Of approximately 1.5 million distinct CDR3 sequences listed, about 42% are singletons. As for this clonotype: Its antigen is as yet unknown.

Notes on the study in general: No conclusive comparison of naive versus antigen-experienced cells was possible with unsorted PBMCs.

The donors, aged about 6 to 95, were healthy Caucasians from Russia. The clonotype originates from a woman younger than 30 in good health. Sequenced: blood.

The CDR3 coding sequence is TGCGCCAGCAGTGAGTCGGGACTAGCGGGGGCCCTCTACGAGCAGTACTTC. It is translated as CASSESGLAGALYEQYF. The rearrangement uses TRBV10-1 and TRBJ2-7, with 14 nucleotides matching TRBD2. With 0 bases clipped from V and 3 bases from J, the junction kept 4 bases outside the gene matches. Germline lookup yields CDR1 WNHNN and CDR2 SYGVQD (reference sequence). The CDR3 covers 17 residues.